Described below is a single TCR beta chain sequence and its context. What it binds is unknown. CDR3 size: 14 residues. The germline gives CDR1 LGHNA, CDR2 YSLEER. This entry belongs to a study of CXCR3-negative and CXCR3-positive naive CD8 T cells. Study observations and caveats: CXCR3-expressing naive cells carried TRB CDR3s more hydrophobic than those of CXCR3-negative naive cells.

The study made its TRB cDNA libraries by 5' RACE, adding UMI labels. TCRdb reworked the 5' RACE reads into one entry per CDR3 protein, no DNA. Here the sample table reports some 140,000 distinct CDR3 sequences. The TCR originated in a human donor in good health. Some clones in this sample may be carry-over from other donors' samples. Sequencing used naive CXCR3+ CD8+ T cells from blood. Stated subset: CD45RO-CCR7+CD27+CD95- naive CD8+ T cells expressing CXCR3 (TNR3+). The chain combines TRBV4-3 with TRBJ2-1; TCRdb's D gene call, TRBD1, goes unchecked for lack of DNA. CDR3 in amino acids: CASSQDNGRNEQFF.